The T cell receptor beta chain described here comes from a study of T cells in localized non-small cell lung cancer (TCRdb year 2020). About the full investigation: The study analyzed T cell repertoires of over 200 early-stage NSCLC patients, comparing tumors and uninvolved tumor-adjacent lungs. All 240 or so NSCLC patients in the cohort were treatment-naive and had localized lung tumors that were resected. Of the NSCLC patients, around 140 were male and about a hundred were female, and the mean age was about 69 years.

General study outcomes and caveats: Because of the exploratory design, TCR variables were selected using unadjusted p-values without false-discovery rate correction. Longer overall survival was associated with higher T cell density in blood, whereas shorter survival was associated with higher clonality in adjacent lung. Because multi-region tumor sequencing was not performed, intratumor heterogeneity could not be ruled out. A median of approximately 55 of the top 100 tumor clones were detected in paired uninvolved adjacent lung, and around 30 of these tumor clones were also found among the top 100 clones of the paired uninvolved adjacent lung. The highest T cell clonality was observed in uninvolved tumor-adjacent lung, where clonality exceeded that of tumor, suggesting that antigenic responses were more focused in uninvolved tumor-adjacent lung.

The immunoSEQ Assay was used to sequence TCR beta CDR3 regions from DNA. Per the authors' processing: To compute T cell density, TCR beta template counts were normalized to usable DNA, which was estimated by amplifying housekeeping genes. Richness was estimated with the preseqR package, extrapolating to 400,000 templates for PBMC samples and 120,000 templates for tissue samples. Clonality was taken to be one minus Pielou's evenness. To identify tissue-enriched TCRs, differential abundance testing was run on productive amino-acid clonotypes with a minimum total count of 5 and an alpha of 0.1. The Jaccard Index and the Morisita Overlap Index were used to measure how much the repertoires overlapped between compartments. GLIPH grouped TCR beta CDR3s together with public tetramer-defined viral CDR3s, and a viral motif had to include at least three viral sequences and show V-gene enrichment. What TCRdb holds here is the immuneACCESS table cut down to in-frame rearrangements. Part of the clones is not present; checked against another copy, under half of the missing clones reflect an unresolved V gene, and the others are unexplained. The V and J calls and clone size are taken from that table; D and trimming were inferred from the DNA. The sample records about 70,000 clones, approximately 87% of which are singletons. The top ten constitute just over 20% of the sample.

Inclusive of the bounding cysteine and phenylalanine, the CDR3 is 16 residues long. Only CDR3 DNA remains: 48 bases, in frame from the first base. Trimming costs V 1 base and J 0 bases, and their ends lie 10 bases apart. Per the germline V gene, SGHDN is the CDR1 and FVKESK is the CDR2. At diagnosis, peripheral blood, uninvolved tumor-adjacent lung and tumor were collected and were preserved as a mix of fresh-frozen and FFPE material. For TCR repertoire profiling, blood samples were analyzed in the form of peripheral blood mononuclear cells. Regarding this clone: Its antigen is unknown. No base-level quality is on record; no much larger clone is a single base apart.

The sample consisted of peripheral blood, taken before any cancer treatment. The chain was built from TRBV14 and TRBJ2-1; possibly the D gene is TRBD1, per 5 matching bases. This clonotype was obtained from a male donor at least 60 years old with stage III squamous cell lung carcinoma. The CDR3 protein is CASSQGGSSSYNEQFF. The sequenced DNA is TGTGCCAGCAGCCAAGGGGGCTCTAGCTCCTACAATGAGCAGTTCTTC. The full variable domain, completed from the reference TRBV14 and TRBJ2-1 proteins outside the CDR3, reads EAGVTQFPSHSVIEKGQTVTLRCDPISGHDNLYWYRRVMGKEIKFLLHFVKESKQDESGMPNNRFLAERTGGTYSTLKVQPAELEDSGVYFCASSQGGSSSYNEQFFGPGTRLTVL.